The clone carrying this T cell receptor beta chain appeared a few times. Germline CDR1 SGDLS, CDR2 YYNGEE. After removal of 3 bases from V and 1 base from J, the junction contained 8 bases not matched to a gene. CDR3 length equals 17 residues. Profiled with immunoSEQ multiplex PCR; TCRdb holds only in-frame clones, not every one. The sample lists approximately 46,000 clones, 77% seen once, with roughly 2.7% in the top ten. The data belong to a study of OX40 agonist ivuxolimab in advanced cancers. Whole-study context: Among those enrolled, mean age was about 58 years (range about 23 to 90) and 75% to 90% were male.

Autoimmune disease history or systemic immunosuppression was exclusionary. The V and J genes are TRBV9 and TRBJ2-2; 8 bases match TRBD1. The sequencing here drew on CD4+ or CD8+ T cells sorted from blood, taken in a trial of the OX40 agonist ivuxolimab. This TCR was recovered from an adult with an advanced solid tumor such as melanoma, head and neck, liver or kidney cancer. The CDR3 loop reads CASSGRRGTGNTGELFF. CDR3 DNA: TGTGCCAGCAGCGGCCGAAGAGGGACAGGGAACACCGGGGAGCTGTTTTTT.